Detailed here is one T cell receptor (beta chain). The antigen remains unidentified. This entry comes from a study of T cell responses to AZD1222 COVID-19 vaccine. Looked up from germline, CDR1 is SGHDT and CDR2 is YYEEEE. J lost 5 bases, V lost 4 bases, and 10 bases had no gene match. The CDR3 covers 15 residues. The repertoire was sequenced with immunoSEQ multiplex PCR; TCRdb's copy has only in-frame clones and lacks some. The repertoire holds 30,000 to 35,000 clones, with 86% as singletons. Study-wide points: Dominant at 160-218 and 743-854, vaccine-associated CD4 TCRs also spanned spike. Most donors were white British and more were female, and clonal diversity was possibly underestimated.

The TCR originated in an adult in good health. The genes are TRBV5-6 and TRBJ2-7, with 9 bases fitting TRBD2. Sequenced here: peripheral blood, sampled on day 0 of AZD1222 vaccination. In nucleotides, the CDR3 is TGTGCCAGCAGCCGAAGGCTAGCGGGATTCGACGAGCAGTACTTC. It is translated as CASSRRLAGFDEQYF. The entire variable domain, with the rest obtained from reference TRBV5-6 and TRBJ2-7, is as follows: DAGVTQSPTHLIKTRGQQVTLRCSPKSGHDTVSWYQQALGQGPQFIFQYYEEEERQRGNFPDRFSGHQFPNYSSELNVNALLLGDSALYLCASSRRLAGFDEQYFGPGTRLTVT.